This T cell receptor beta chain derives from a study of control samples from healthy donors and cancer patients. Libraries were prepared by immunoSEQ multiplex PCR; TCRdb keeps only in-frame clonotypes and omits some of them. The repertoire has about 120,000 clones, approximately 90% of them found once; the top ten carry around 3.4%. The CDR3 has 15 residues. Trimming stripped 4 bases from V and 5 bases from J, with 16 bases between. Germline V gene data show CDR1 as SEHNR and CDR2 as FQNEAQ (reference sequence). The origin of this receptor is a man aged 35-49 years in good health. V and J are TRBV7-9 and TRBJ2-3, with D perhaps matching TRBD2 (6 bases). Material for sequencing was blood. The CDR3 DNA sequence: TGTGCCAGCAGCTACACCACGTCCGGGGGAGATACGCAGTATTTT. Its protein product is CASSYTTSGGDTQYF.